These 5 T cell receptor beta chains were all obtained from the same sample, sequenced in a study of radiotherapy plus CTLA-4 blockade in lung cancer. Clones were read by immunoSEQ multiplex PCR, and TCRdb kept only the in-frame ones, dropping some. The sample records roughly 42,000 clones, roughly 60% being singletons. The material sequenced was peripheral blood, taken from a patient treated with radiotherapy plus ipilimumab. These receptor sequences come from a human donor with non-small cell lung cancer who had a partial response to radiotherapy plus ipilimumab.

The chain links TRBV6-1 to TRBJ2-3, with 8 positions matching TRBD2. From germline, CDR1 is MNHNS and CDR2 SASEGT. The CDR3 length is 16 residues. V dropped 4 bases and J dropped 0; count of bases not matched to a gene: 6. CDR3 DNA sequence: TGTGCCAGCAGTGGGGCTAGCGGGTCTAGCACAGATACGCAGTATTTT. Translation gives CASSGASGSSTDTQYF.

The chain is built from TRBV29-1 and TRBJ2-1; 7 bases agree with TRBD1. Per germline, CDR1 SQVTM and CDR2 ANQGSEA. CDR3 length equals 14 residues. V dropped 4 bases and J dropped 3; count of bases not matched to a gene: 6. The CDR3 spells CSVGDSLHYNEQFF. The CDR3, as DNA: TGCAGCGTTGGGGACAGTCTCCACTACAATGAGCAGTTCTTC.

The genes are TRBV4-2 and TRBJ2-1, with D maybe TRBD2 (6 bases). The germline V gene has CDR1 LGHNA and CDR2 YNFKEQ. The CDR3 spans 13 residues. The germline V and J ends were trimmed by 6 bases and 6 bases, with 12 bases remaining between them. The CDR3 bases are TGTGCCAGCAGGACGGGAGAACGCAATGAGCAGTTCTTC. It codes for CASRTGERNEQFF.

The chain is built from TRBV6-1 and TRBJ2-7; D call uncertain. Germline V lookup: CDR1 MNHNS, CDR2 SASEGT. This CDR3 comprises 17 residues. With 0 bases removed from V and 1 base from J, the gap between germline ends came to 16 bases. The CDR3 DNA reads as TGTGCCAGCAGTGAAGCCTTACCAAGCGCTGTTTCCTACGAGCAGTACTTC. It translates to CASSEALPSAVSYEQYF.

The DNA for the CDR3 is TGCGCCAGCAGCCCAGGGGCTGGGGCCAACGTCCTGACTTTC. This translates into CASSPGAGANVLTF. The chain has TRBV4-3 and TRBJ2-6; perhaps TRBD1 as D (6 bases). With 4 bases removed from V and 2 bases from J, the gap between germline ends came to 6 bases. The germline V gene encodes CDR1 LGHNA and CDR2 YSLEER. The CDR3 runs to 14 residues.